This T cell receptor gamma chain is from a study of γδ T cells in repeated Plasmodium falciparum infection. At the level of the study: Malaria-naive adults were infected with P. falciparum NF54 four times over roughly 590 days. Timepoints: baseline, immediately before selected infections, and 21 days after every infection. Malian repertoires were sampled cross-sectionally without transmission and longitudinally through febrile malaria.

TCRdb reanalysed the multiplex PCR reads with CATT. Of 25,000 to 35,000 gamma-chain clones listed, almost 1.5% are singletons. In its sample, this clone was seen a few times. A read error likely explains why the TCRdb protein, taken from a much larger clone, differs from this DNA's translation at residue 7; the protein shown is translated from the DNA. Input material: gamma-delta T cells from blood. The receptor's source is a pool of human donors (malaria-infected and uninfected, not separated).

The CDR3 sequence is CALWEPNGYKKLF. CDR3 DNA sequence: TGTGCCTTGTGGGAGCCCAACGGTTATAAGAAACTCTTT. The chain joins TRGV9 to TRGJ1 or TRGJ2. Matching the DNA to germline supplied the J gene, which TCRdb does not give. The CDR3 length is 13 residues. Germline CDR1 reads GITISATS; CDR2 reads ISYDGTV (reference sequence). Trimming cost V 3 bases and J 6 bases; bases outside gene matches: 8.